What follows is one T cell receptor beta chain and its context. Its antigen is not identified. This specimen belongs to a study of shared clonotypes between healthy human individuals. Study results and limitations: Inspection by rarefaction showed sorted-subset sequencing to be incomplete despite large depth.

Sequencing used immunoSEQ multiplex PCR; TCRdb keeps in-frame clones, though not all of them. This sample has about 590,000 clones, with around 95% found just once. Naive CD8 cells lacked CD45RO, underwent positive selection for CCR7 and left out terminally differentiated effector memory CD45RA+ cells. This CDR3 has 14 amino acids. V gave up 1 base and J gave up 8 bases, with 12 bases separating them. CDR1 and CDR2 (germline): SNHLY, FYNNEI. The J gene is TRBJ2-1, the V gene TRBV2, with D possibly matching TRBD2 (7 bases). This TCR derives from a woman younger than 45 in good health. Sequenced: naive CD8+ T cells sorted from blood. CDR3 DNA: TGTGCCAGCAGTGAAGAGGAGGGGGGGGATGAGCAGTTCTTC. Translated, it gives CASSEEEGGDEQFF.